Presented here are 10 T cell receptor beta chains from one specimen sequenced in a study of control samples from healthy donors and cancer patients. The repertoire was sequenced with immunoSEQ multiplex PCR; TCRdb's copy has only in-frame clones and lacks some. In the table there are approximately 70,000 clones, just over 90% of which are singletons. Material for sequencing was PBMCs. These receptors came from a woman in her 50s with colorectal cancer.

This clone was detected only a few times. This chain links TRBV6-5 with TRBJ1-5; no clear D. Germline V gene sequence: CDR1 MNHEY, CDR2 SVGAGI. CDR3 length: 13 residues. V was shortened by 4 bases and J by 5 bases, with 9 bases between the two germline ends. CDR3 sequence: CASSSVRDQPQHF. DNA of the CDR3: TGTGCCAGCAGTTCCGTAAGGGATCAGCCCCAGCATTTT.

The chain employs TRBV18 and TRBJ1-2; a possible D gene is TRBD1 (5 bases). Germline lookup yields CDR1 KGHSH and CDR2 LQKENI. The CDR3 consists of 13 residues. V lost 3 bases, J lost 2 bases, and 7 bases lay in between. Here the CDR3 reads CASSPDTNYGYTF. The CDR3 bases are TGTGCCAGCTCACCGGACACGAACTATGGCTACACCTTC.

The chain recombines TRBV7-8 with TRBJ1-3; D is uncertain. V lost 5 bases to trimming and J lost 0 bases, with 11 bases between them. This CDR3 has 15 amino acids. Germline-derived CDR1 and CDR2 are SGHVS and FQNEAQ. The CDR3 loop reads CASSLRPSSGNTIYF. In nucleotides, the CDR3 is TGTGCCAGCAGCCTACGACCGAGCTCTGGAAACACCATATATTTT.

The chain uses TRBV14 and TRBJ2-1; D possibly uses TRBD1 or TRBD2 (5 bases each). The CDR3 is 15 residues long. V lost 4 bases to trimming and J lost 5 bases, with 15 bases between them. Germline V gene data show CDR1 as SGHDN and CDR2 as FVKESK. As DNA, the CDR3 is TGTGCCAGCAGCCGCCTGGGGGTCAGCCACAATGAGCAGTTCTTC. This codes for CASSRLGVSHNEQFF.

In this sample, this clone turned up once. The chain joins TRBV21-1 to TRBJ1-2; TRBD1, the table's D call, lacks a check against the DNA. TRBV21-1 is tagged as a pseudogene. This CDR3 has 16 residues. The CDR3 region is CASSRTNPGGAYGYTF. In DNA form, the CDR3 reads TGTGCCAGCAGCAGAACCAATCCAGGGGGAGCCTATGGCTACACCTTC.

The chain uses TRBV5-1 and TRBJ2-6; D may be TRBD2 (5 bases). This CDR3 has 15 residues. Trimming removed 0 bases from V and 2 bases from J, with 6 bases in between. In germline, CDR1 is SGHRS, CDR2 YFSETQ. CDR3 coding DNA: TGCGCCAGCAGCTTGGTGGGAGCTGGGGCCAACGTCCTGACTTTC. It codes for CASSLVGAGANVLTF.

CDR3 nucleotides: TGCAGTGCTACCTTATGGGAGACCCAGTACTTC. Protein sequence: CSATLWETQYF. The chain links TRBV20-1 to TRBJ2-5; no clear D. This CDR3 has 11 residues. Trimming left V 4 bases short and J 5 bases short, with 8 bases between. Germline assignment: CDR1 DFQATT and CDR2 SNEGSKA (reference sequence).

The chain carries TRBV6-1 and TRBJ2-1; no firm D call. The CDR3 has 13 amino acids. Trimming cost V 3 bases and J 1 base, with 4 bases left between them. Germline V gene sequence: CDR1 MNHNS, CDR2 SASEGT. The CDR3 DNA sequence: TGTGCCAGCAGTGAGGGGTCCTACAATGAGCAGTTCTTC. Translating gives CASSEGSYNEQFF.

The chain couples TRBV28 to TRBJ2-2; the match to TRBD1 covers 8 bases. With V trimmed by 8 bases and J by 6 bases, 14 bases remained unmatched. The CDR3 consists of 16 residues. Per germline, CDR1 MDHEN and CDR2 SYDVKM. The CDR3 DNA follows: TGTGCCAGCCGATCGTTCGGCAGGGGGCGCCCCGGGGAGCTGTTTTTT. Its protein is CASRSFGRGRPGELFF. The full variable domain, with the rest looked up from reference TRBV28 and TRBJ2-2, is DVKVTQSSRYLVKRTGEKVFLECVQDMDHENMFWYRQDPGLGLRLIYFSYDVKMKEKGDIPEGYSVSREKKERFSLILESASTNQTSMYLCASRSFGRGRPGELFFGEGSRLTVL.

This chain uses TRBV5-1 with TRBJ2-2; D gene unclear. The germline CDR1 and CDR2 sequences are SGHRS and YFSETQ. This CDR3 region has 13 residues. Between the trimmed V and J ends, which lost 2 bases and 3 bases, there was a span of 5 bases. The chain's CDR3 is CASSFDDTGELFF. The CDR3 DNA is TGCGCCAGCAGCTTCGACGACACCGGGGAGCTGTTTTTT.